A single sample is the source of the 10 T cell receptor beta chains below, sequenced in a study of T cell changes during pregnancy in multiple sclerosis. Here immunoSEQ multiplex PCR was the method, and the copy in TCRdb shows in-frame clones only, minus some. Among tens of thousands of clones, 80% to 95% were seen once, and the ten largest hold 1.5% to 2%. Material: peripheral blood, obtained in the first trimester of pregnancy. Receptor source: a female donor in good health, enrolled as a control in a pregnancy study.

This rearrangement joins TRBV7-9 to TRBJ2-7; D remains unclear. V shed 5 bases and J shed 3 bases, with 8 bases lying between them. This CDR3 spans 12 amino acids. CDR1 and CDR2 from the germline V gene are SEHNR and FQNEAQ (reference sequence). Here the CDR3 reads CASSPSGYEQYF. The CDR3 DNA follows: TGTGCCAGCAGCCCCAGTGGCTACGAGCAGTACTTC.

The rearrangement links TRBV5-1 to TRBJ1-4, with TRBD1 matching 11 bases. The CDR3 runs 17 residues. In germline, CDR1 is SGHRS, CDR2 YFSETQ. J gave up 0 bases and V 4 bases, and 5 bases lay outside the gene matches. The CDR3 DNA reads as TGCGCCAGCAGCAGGACAGGGGGCAGTGCAACTAATGAAAAACTGTTTTTT. Its protein product is CASSRTGGSATNEKLFF.

The V call is TRBV9, the J call TRBJ1-3; D possibly corresponds to TRBD1 (6 bases). Trimming took 8 bases from V and 3 from J, leaving 24 bases between them. The germline CDR1 and CDR2 sequences are SGDLS and YYNGEE. The CDR3 length is 17 residues. CDR3 sequence (DNA): TGTGCCAGTTCCCGCCCTCGGACAGCCGTTGGTGGAAACACCATATATTTT. Translation gives CASSRPRTAVGGNTIYF.

This clone was counted between two and nine times. The V and J genes are TRBV5-1 and TRBJ1-1; 8 bases line up with TRBD1. Germline CDR1 SGHRS, CDR2 YFSETQ. CDR3 size: 16 residues. The V gene end was trimmed by 4 bases and the J gene end by 4 bases; junction bases not matched to a gene: 12. CDR3 nucleotides: TGCGCCAGCAGCCCGGACAGGGAGTACCTCCTCACTGAAGCTTTCTTT. It yields the protein CASSPDREYLLTEAFF. The full variable domain, its missing parts supplied by reference TRBV5-1 and TRBJ1-1, is KAGVTQTPRYLIKTRGQQVTLSCSPISGHRSVSWYQQTPGQGLQFLFEYFSETQRNKGNFPGRFSGRQFSNSRSEMNVSTLELGDSALYLCASSPDREYLLTEAFFGQGTRLTVV.

V is TRBV6-6 and J is TRBJ2-5, with TRBD2 matching 10 bases. Germline CDR1 is MNHNY and CDR2 is SVGAGI (reference sequence). V dropped 7 bases and J dropped 5; count of bases not matched to a gene: 4. CDR3 size: 13 residues. CDR3 DNA: TGTGCCAGCACCCCACTAGCGGGGGAGACCCAGTACTTC. Amino acids: CASTPLAGETQYF.

The chain employs TRBV2 and TRBJ1-4; 7 bases map to TRBD1. V trimming: 6 bases; J trimming: 5 bases; junction bases outside the gene matches: 9. This CDR3 spans 15 amino acids. From germline, CDR1 is SNHLY and CDR2 FYNNEI. DNA for the CDR3: TGTGCCAGCAGCCGGCAAGCGGACAGGAATGAAAAACTGTTTTTT. Residues: CASSRQADRNEKLFF.

The chain couples TRBV4-3 to TRBJ2-1; D remains ambiguous. The CDR3 runs 14 residues. CDR1 is LGHNA and CDR2 is YSLEER in the germline V gene. Deletions cut 6 bases from V and 5 bases from J, with 14 bases between. CDR3 nucleotides: TGCGCCAGCAGTTACGCCTCGCAGGACAATGAGCAGTTCTTC. Its translation: CASSYASQDNEQFF.

The CDR3: CSVLGQDVGNTEAFF. The CDR3 DNA is TGCAGCGTTTTAGGACAGGACGTGGGTAACACTGAAGCTTTCTTT. V is TRBV29-1 and J is TRBJ1-1, with 7 bases lining up with TRBD1. Germline-derived CDR1 and CDR2 are SQVTM and ANQGSEA. This CDR3 comprises 15 residues. The V segment lost 5 bases and the J segment 2 bases; nucleotides outside the gene matches: 11.

The rearrangement links TRBV6-5 to TRBJ2-1; 14 bases agree with TRBD2. The V gene's germline CDR1 is MNHEY and CDR2 SVGAGI. The CDR3 contains 14 residues. V lost 10 bases and J lost 7; bases outside the gene matches: 6. The CDR3 loop reads CATVTSGGANEQFF. The CDR3 nucleotides are TGTGCCACCGTGACTAGCGGGGGGGCTAATGAGCAGTTCTTC.

The chain carries TRBV5-6 and TRBJ2-7; 9 bases align to TRBD1. Trimming removed 4 bases from V and 4 bases from J; junction bases left unmatched: 12. The CDR3 covers 16 residues. Germline V gene lookup returns CDR1 SGHDT and CDR2 YYEEEE. The CDR3 reads CASSTGGTGRWYEQYF. The CDR3, as DNA: TGTGCCAGCAGCACGGGTGGGACAGGGAGGTGGTACGAGCAGTACTTC.